One and the same sample provided the 22 T cell receptor beta chains below, sequenced in a study of T cell responses to AZD1222 COVID-19 vaccine. Using immunoSEQ multiplex PCR, the repertoire was profiled, and TCRdb retains in-frame clones only, with some absent. Of 150,000 to 200,000 clones listed, 85% to 95% are singletons. The source material was peripheral blood, sampled on day 0 of AZD1222 vaccination. The source is an adult in good health.

V and J are TRBV28 and TRBJ1-1; D remains unclear. Trimming took 3 bases from V and 1 from J, leaving 3 bases between them. Per the germline V gene, CDR1 is MDHEN and CDR2 is SYDVKM. This CDR3 has 12 amino acids. CDR3 bases: TGTGCCAGCAGTTTGGAGAACACTGAAGCTTTCTTT. Its protein is CASSLENTEAFF. Full variable domain (rest looked up from reference TRBV28 and TRBJ1-1): DVKVTQSSRYLVKRTGEKVFLECVQDMDHENMFWYRQDPGLGLRLIYFSYDVKMKEKGDIPEGYSVSREKKERFSLILESASTNQTSMYLCASSLENTEAFFGQGTRLTVV.

This chain uses TRBV5-4 with TRBJ1-2, with D possibly matching TRBD1 (5 bases). CDR1 and CDR2 from the germline V gene are SGHNT and YYREEE (reference sequence). With 0 bases removed from V and 5 bases from J, the gap between germline ends came to 11 bases. The CDR3 contains 14 residues. CDR3 region: CASSLGWDGYGYTF. The CDR3 region has the DNA TGTGCCAGCAGCTTGGGATGGGACGGATATGGCTACACCTTC.

J is TRBJ1-6 and V is TRBV18; 7 nucleotides line up with TRBD1. V gave up 1 base and J gave up 9 bases; unmatched junction bases: 9. The germline V gene encodes CDR1 KGHSH and CDR2 LQKENI. The CDR3 has 16 residues. For the CDR3, the DNA is TGTGCCAGCTCACCACTTAATCCAGGGGGGCCTTCACCCCTCCACTTT. Translation: CASSPLNPGGPSPLHF.

V and J are TRBV9 and TRBJ1-2, with D possibly TRBD1 on 6 matching bases. V was pared by 3 bases and J by 5 bases, with 20 bases between. Germline-derived CDR1 and CDR2 are SGDLS and YYNGEE. The CDR3 is 16 residues long. The CDR3 DNA follows: TGTGCCAGCAGCGAGCACGGACAGCCTGAGAATTATGGCTACACCTTC. This sequence encodes CASSEHGQPENYGYTF.

This clone occurred a few times. The CDR3 DNA sequence: TGTGCCAGCAGGGAACAGGGGGGGTATGAAAAACTGTTTTTT. It is translated as CASREQGGYEKLFF. The chain uses TRBV28 and TRBJ1-4, with 8 nucleotides matching TRBD1. In germline, CDR1 is MDHEN, CDR2 SYDVKM. J lost 6 bases, V lost 6 bases, and 6 bases had no gene match. This CDR3 contains 14 residues.

The CDR3 nucleotides read TGTGCCTGGAGTGTGCGGGGGGCGAACTACGAGCAGTACTTC. Encoded protein: CAWSVRGANYEQYF. The chain couples TRBV30 to TRBJ2-7; TRBD2 agrees at 8 bases. The CDR3 has 14 amino acids. Germline V gene sequence: CDR1 GTSNPN, CDR2 SVGIG (reference sequence). Unmatched junction bases numbered 4, after V lost 0 bases and J lost 3 bases.

The rearrangement links TRBV28 to TRBJ2-1; TRBD2 matches 11 bases. This CDR3 is built from 15 residues. Trimming at V came to 6 bases and at J to 5 bases, leaving 6 bases not matched to a gene. Germline CDR1 is MDHEN and CDR2 is SYDVKM. The CDR3, as DNA: TGTGCCAGCAGCCGACTAGCGGGACGTAACAATGAGCAGTTCTTC. Translation gives CASSRLAGRNNEQFF.

The chain joins TRBV10-2 to TRBJ2-7, with 8 positions matching TRBD2. J was trimmed by 4 bases and V by 2 bases; bases with no gene match: 13. Germline lookup yields CDR1 WSHSY and CDR2 SAAADI. This CDR3 is built from 17 residues. The CDR3 DNA sequence: TGCGCCAGCAGTGAGAGGGCTAGCGGGTCCCGGTTATACGAGCAGTACTTC. As protein: CASSERASGSRLYEQYF.

The chain joins TRBV11-2 to TRBJ2-7; a weak D match, TRBD2 (5 bases). Trimming removed 4 bases from V and 2 bases from J, with 15 bases in between. CDR1 is SGHAT, CDR2 FQNNGV, per germline. This CDR3 is built from 15 residues. The CDR3 sequence: CASSSPRVSPYEQYF. The CDR3, as DNA: TGTGCCAGCAGCTCCCCGAGGGTCAGCCCCTACGAGCAGTACTTC.

V gene TRBV2 combines with J gene TRBJ2-1; D remains ambiguous. CDR1 and CDR2 (germline): SNHLY, FYNNEI. The CDR3 loop spans 15 amino acids. The germline V and J ends were trimmed by 2 bases and 3 bases, with 11 bases remaining between them. The CDR3 is CASSERSNVYNEQFF. The CDR3 DNA follows: TGTGCCAGCAGTGAAAGGTCCAACGTCTACAATGAGCAGTTCTTC.

The J gene is TRBJ1-6, the V gene TRBV6-5, with TRBD1 identical over 8 bases. CDR3 length: 14 amino acids. The ends lost 10 bases at V and 7 bases at J; junction bases unmatched: 9. Germline V lookup: CDR1 MNHEY, CDR2 SVGAGI. The CDR3 region has the DNA TGTGCCACTGGGCCCAGACAGGGGAATTCACCCCTCCACTTT. This gives the protein CATGPRQGNSPLHF.

The V and J genes are TRBV3-1 (or the pseudogene TRBV3-2) and TRBJ1-2; 10 bases fit TRBD1. CDR1 is LGHDT and CDR2 is YNNKEL in the germline V gene (reference sequence). This CDR3 comprises 14 residues. J lost 8 bases, V lost 4 bases, and 7 bases had no gene match. As DNA, the CDR3 is TGTGCCAGCAGCCTGGCCGGGACAGGGGTCGGCTACACCTTC. Protein sequence: CASSLAGTGVGYTF.

The V gene is TRBV19, the J gene TRBJ2-3, with 8 nucleotides matching TRBD2. Trimming cost V 2 bases and J 1 base; bases outside gene matches: 8. CDR1 LNHDA and CDR2 SQIVND come from the germline V gene (reference sequence). The CDR3 runs to 17 residues. CDR3 DNA sequence: TGTGCCAGTAGTATACTCAGCGGGAGTGTGGGCACAGATACGCAGTATTTT. It yields the protein CASSILSGSVGTDTQYF.

The chain employs TRBV4-3 and TRBJ2-4, with TRBD1 identical over 10 bases. Germline V gene sequence: CDR1 LGHNA, CDR2 YSLEER. J was trimmed by 9 bases and V by 1 base; bases with no gene match: 9. The CDR3 contains 16 residues. The CDR3 coding sequence is TGCGCCAGCAGCCAAGTGATTGGGACAGGGGATCCCATTCAGTACTTC. Residues: CASSQVIGTGDPIQYF.

The chain carries TRBV4-3 and TRBJ2-6; D not resolved. V was cut by 0 bases and J by 3 bases, with 3 bases left in between. Germline CDR1 reads LGHNA; CDR2 reads YSLEER. CDR3 length equals 14 residues. The CDR3 nucleotides are TGCGCCAGCAGCCAAGAGGGTGGGGCCAACGTCCTGACTTTC. This translates into CASSQEGGANVLTF.

This sequence joins TRBV7-2 and TRBJ2-7, with a weak D call TRBD2 (6 bases). The CDR3 has 15 residues. Deletions cut 4 bases from V and 0 bases from J, with 13 bases between. CDR1 and CDR2 from the germline V gene are SGHTA and FQGNSA. As DNA, the CDR3 is TGTGCCAGCAGCTCCGGGGGTTATAGCTCCTACGAGCAGTACTTC. Its translation: CASSSGGYSSYEQYF.

The chain links TRBV28 to TRBJ1-1; possible D gene TRBD1, 6 bases. Trimming stripped 5 bases from V and 1 base from J, with 11 bases between. CDR3 length: 14 amino acids. Germline V gives CDR1 MDHEN, CDR2 SYDVKM. Here the CDR3 reads CASSKTGGNTEAFF. CDR3 bases: TGTGCCAGCAGTAAGACAGGAGGGAACACTGAAGCTTTCTTT.

This clone was seen a single time. The J gene is TRBJ2-6, the V gene TRBV4-2; D unclear. Germline V CDR1 and CDR2: LGHNA, YNFKEQ. The CDR3 consists of 14 residues. The V end lost 2 bases, the J end lost 4 bases, and 6 bases lay between the germline ends. In DNA form, the CDR3 reads TGTGCCAGCAGCCAAAGACCCGGGGCCAACGTCCTGACTTTC. This codes for CASSQRPGANVLTF.

The chain joins TRBV14 to TRBJ2-3, with 13 bases identical to TRBD2. The CDR3 consists of 19 residues. The junction had 12 bases not matched to a gene; V was cut back by 5 bases and J by 1 base. The germline V gene has CDR1 SGHDN and CDR2 FVKESK. CDR3 sequence reads: CASSAGLAGLRGGTDTQYF. The CDR3 DNA is TGTGCCAGCAGCGCGGGACTAGCGGGACTTCGAGGGGGCACAGATACGCAGTATTTT. The full variable domain, in which reference TRBV14 and TRBJ2-3 provide the parts outside the CDR3, is EAGVTQFPSHSVIEKGQTVTLRCDPISGHDNLYWYRRVMGKEIKFLLHFVKESKQDESGMPNNRFLAERTGGTYSTLKVQPAELEDSGVYFCASSAGLAGLRGGTDTQYFGPGTRLTVL.

The J gene is TRBJ2-7, the V gene TRBV23-1; 8 nucleotides align to TRBD1. TRBV23-1 is an open reading frame, and its role is uncertain. V was pared by 3 bases and J by 2 bases, with 12 bases of the junction left unmatched. This CDR3 is built from 17 residues. The CDR3 reads CASSHPTGAGGTYEQYF. The CDR3 nucleotides read TGCGCCAGCAGTCACCCCACCGGGGCAGGGGGCACCTACGAGCAGTACTTC.

This rearrangement joins TRBV9 to TRBJ1-1; 9 bases match TRBD1. CDR3 length equals 16 residues. Germline CDR1 is SGDLS and CDR2 is YYNGEE. Trimming cost V 4 bases and J 0 bases; bases outside gene matches: 7. CDR3 in DNA: TGTGCCAGCAGCCCCGGGACAGGGTATGTGAACACTGAAGCTTTCTTT. Encoded protein: CASSPGTGYVNTEAFF. Filled out from reference TRBV9 and TRBJ1-1, the complete variable domain reads DSGVTQTPKHLITATGQRVTLRCSPRSGDLSVYWYQQSLDQGLQFLIQYYNGEERAKGNILERFSAQQFPDLHSELNLSSLELGDSALYFCASSPGTGYVNTEAFFGQGTRLTVV.

The rearrangement uses TRBV5-1 and TRBJ1-5, with D possibly matching TRBD1 (5 bases). The CDR3 runs 13 residues. In germline, CDR1 is SGHRS, CDR2 YFSETQ. V lost 4 bases and J lost 7, with 12 bases in between. The CDR3 protein is CASSPGTGQPQHF. The CDR3 region has the DNA TGCGCCAGCAGCCCAGGGACGGGGCAGCCCCAGCATTTT.